Below are 22 T cell receptor beta chains sequenced from a single sample in a study of T cell repertoires in cytomegalovirus infection. No cognate antigen is known for these TCRs. One entry per CDR3 protein, called by TCRdb with MiXCR from the reads. In the table there are about 830,000 distinct CDR3 sequences, approximately 29% of which are singletons. Material: cultured CD8+ T cells from PBMCs, obtained from culture after CMV antigen stimulation. These TCRs come from a human donor in good health (CMV status not recorded). Some clones in this sample may be carry-over from other donors' samples.

This chain connects TRBV7-9 to TRBJ2-1, with 9 bases that match TRBD2. CDR1 is SEHNR and CDR2 is FQNEAQ in the germline V gene (reference sequence). The ends lost 0 bases at V and 5 bases at J; junction bases unmatched: 8. There are 17 residues in the CDR3. The CDR3 coding sequence is TGTGCCAGCAGCTTAGCCACGCGGGGGGGCCGGAACAATGAGCAGTTCTTC. It translates to CASSLATRGGRNNEQFF.

The V gene is TRBV6-6, the J gene TRBJ1-1; D is unclear. The CDR3 is made up of 13 amino acids. CDR1 is MNHNY and CDR2 is SVGAGI in the germline V gene (reference sequence). Trimming left V 7 bases short and J 3 bases short, with 12 bases between. DNA for the CDR3: TGTGCCAGCAAGGAGGGTCTGGACACTGAAGCTTTCTTT. It translates to CASKEGLDTEAFF.

CDR3 sequence: CASSYPGGVGQFF. CDR3 DNA sequence: TGTGCCAGCAGTTACCCGGGAGGAGTGGGGCAGTTCTTC. The chain carries TRBV6-2 or TRBV6-3 and TRBJ2-1; TRBD2 matches 7 bases. The ends lost 2 bases at V and 12 bases at J; junction bases unmatched: 7. This CDR3 region has 13 residues. Per the germline V gene, CDR1 is MNHEY and CDR2 is SVGEGT.

The V gene is TRBV27, the J gene TRBJ1-5; 7 nucleotides agree with TRBD1. This CDR3 has 14 residues. The junction had 7 bases not matched to a gene; V was cut back by 5 bases and J by 6 bases. From germline, CDR1 is MNHEY and CDR2 SMNVEV (reference sequence). In DNA, the CDR3 is TGTGCCAGCAGTCCGACAGGGCATAGTCAGCCCCAGCATTTT. It encodes CASSPTGHSQPQHF.

At least ten counts were recorded for this clonotype. V is TRBV12-3 or TRBV12-4 and J is TRBJ2-3; possible D gene TRBD1, 5 bases. V shed 5 bases and J shed 2 bases, with 11 bases lying between them. The CDR3 has 14 amino acids. The CDR3 region is CASSRDRNTDTQYF. For the CDR3, the DNA is TGTGCCAGCAGTCGAGACAGAAACACAGATACGCAGTATTTT.

This chain connects TRBV11-2 to TRBJ1-1; 7 nucleotides agree with TRBD1. The CDR3 covers 12 residues. Germline V lookup: CDR1 SGHAT, CDR2 FQNNGV. V was pared by 2 bases and J by 8 bases, with 2 bases of the junction left unmatched. The chain's CDR3 is CASSLQGVEAFF. CDR3 sequence (DNA): TGTGCCAGCAGCTTACAGGGGGTGGAAGCTTTCTTT.

This chain connects TRBV2 to TRBJ2-2; tentatively, D is TRBD2 (6 bases). Between the trimmed V and J ends, which lost 7 bases and 0 bases, there was a span of 12 bases. CDR1 and CDR2 from the germline V gene are SNHLY and FYNNEI. This CDR3 region has 15 residues. The CDR3 sequence: CASKKSSANTGELFF. The DNA for the CDR3 is TGTGCCAGCAAAAAGTCTAGCGCGAACACCGGGGAGCTGTTTTTT. Complete variable domain (other parts from reference TRBV2 and TRBJ2-2): EPEVTQTPSHQVTQMGQEVILRCVPISNHLYFYWYRQILGQKVEFLVSFYNNEISEKSEIFDDQFSVERPDGSNFTLKIRSTKLEDSAMYFCASKKSSANTGELFFGEGSRLTVL.

This chain joins TRBV19 and TRBJ2-1; weak D call: TRBD2 (6 bases). With 5 bases removed from V and 2 bases from J, the gap between germline ends came to 13 bases. This CDR3 has 15 residues. Germline loops: CDR1 LNHDA, CDR2 SQIVND (reference sequence). In DNA form, the CDR3 reads TGTGCCAGTAGTGTCCTGGCGGGGACCTACAATGAGCAGTTCTTC. As protein: CASSVLAGTYNEQFF.

This clonotype was found a few times. The chain is built from TRBV7-2 and TRBJ1-2, with 7 bases that match TRBD1. This CDR3 is 15 amino acids long. The V gene's germline CDR1 is SGHTA and CDR2 FQGNSA. The V segment lost 5 bases and the J segment 6 bases; nucleotides outside the gene matches: 12. CDR3 DNA sequence: TGTGCCAGCAGCCCGCGGGACAGTTCCACCGATGGCTACACCTTC. Translating gives CASSPRDSSTDGYTF.

This clonotype was seen only a few times. The chain couples TRBV12-3 or TRBV12-4 to TRBJ1-1, with 10 positions matching TRBD1. V shed 6 bases and J 11 bases; nucleotides not matched to a gene: 12. This CDR3 spans 14 amino acids. CDR3 region: CASSTTGGNLDAFF. The CDR3 DNA reads as TGTGCCAGCAGCACGACAGGGGGCAATTTAGATGCTTTCTTT.

The chain combines TRBV19 with TRBJ2-3, with 12 bases that match TRBD2. CDR1 and CDR2 (germline): LNHDA, SQIVND (reference sequence). Trimming cost V 10 bases and J 0 bases; bases outside gene matches: 14. The CDR3 spans 18 residues. CDR3 region: CATTRLAGEVGSTDTQYF. In DNA form, the CDR3 reads TGTGCCACCACGAGACTAGCGGGGGAGGTCGGGAGCACAGATACGCAGTATTTT.

This chain uses TRBV4-1 with TRBJ2-5; 7 bases are shared with TRBD2. The germline V gene encodes CDR1 MGHRA and CDR2 YSYEKL. Trimming took 0 bases from V and 8 from J; bases not matched to a gene: 15. The CDR3 has 17 residues. The chain's CDR3 is CASSQDALAGRGGTQYF. For the CDR3, the DNA is TGCGCCAGCAGCCAAGATGCTTTGGCGGGGCGCGGGGGAACCCAGTACTTC.

In its sample, this clonotype was seen a few times. This rearrangement joins TRBV7-6 to TRBJ2-1; a possible D gene is TRBD2 (5 bases). The V gene lost 5 bases and the J gene lost 8 bases, with 19 bases spanning the gap. Germline V gene sequence: CDR1 SGHVS, CDR2 FNYEAQ. The CDR3 consists of 15 residues. This chain's CDR3 is CASSPPTGPEDEQFF. CDR3 nucleotides: TGTGCCAGCAGCCCACCGACCGGACCGGAGGATGAGCAGTTCTTC.

This rearrangement joins TRBV7-6 to TRBJ2-1, with D perhaps matching TRBD1 (6 bases). The germline V gene encodes CDR1 SGHVS and CDR2 FNYEAQ. The V end lost 1 base, the J end lost 5 bases, and 12 bases lay between the germline ends. The CDR3 is 15 amino acids. CDR3 DNA sequence: TGTGCCAGCAGCTTAGTCTTTACAGGGCACAATGAGCAGTTCTTC. It yields the protein CASSLVFTGHNEQFF.

V and J are TRBV3-1 and TRBJ1-5; D is ambiguous. Trimming took off 2 bases at V and 7 bases at J, with 21 bases between the two ends. The length of the CDR3 is 17 residues. Germline V gives CDR1 LGHDT, CDR2 YNNKEL (reference sequence). CDR3 loop: CASSQSVLGRAGQPQHF. The CDR3 nucleotides read TGTGCCAGCAGCCAATCCGTTTTGGGGAGAGCTGGACAGCCCCAGCATTTT.

The sample holds many counts of this clonotype. The CDR3 spells CASSLALRRNGYTF. CDR3 nucleotide sequence: TGTGCCAGCAGTTTAGCGCTGCGGAGGAATGGCTACACCTTC. The V and J genes are TRBV12-3 or TRBV12-4 and TRBJ1-2; D gene ambiguous. V was shortened by 0 bases and J by 6 bases, with 11 bases between the two germline ends. The CDR3 runs to 14 residues.

The rearrangement joins TRBV4-3 to TRBJ2-6; D is perhaps TRBD2 (5 bases). The germline V gene encodes CDR1 LGHNA and CDR2 YSLEER. The CDR3 totals 16 residues. Trimming cost V 0 bases and J 3 bases, with 9 bases left between them. CDR3 sequence (DNA): TGCGCCAGCAGCCAAGATCGAGGGAATGGGGCCAACGTCCTGACTTTC. The encoded protein is CASSQDRGNGANVLTF.

This clonotype occurred many times. This sequence joins TRBV7-9 and TRBJ1-3; unclear D gene. The CDR3 runs to 16 residues. The V end lost 4 bases, the J end lost 4 bases, and 17 bases lay between the germline ends. In germline, CDR1 is SEHNR, CDR2 FQNEAQ (reference sequence). This CDR3 reads CASSYRTGQMGNTIYF. CDR3 DNA sequence: TGTGCCAGCAGCTACCGAACGGGCCAAATGGGAAACACCATATATTTT. Full variable domain (missing parts from reference TRBV7-9 and TRBJ1-3): DTGVSQNPRHKITKRGQNVTFRCDPISEHNRLYWYRQTLGQGPEFLTYFQNEAQLEKSRLLSDRFSAERPKGSFSTLEIQRTEQGDSAMYLCASSYRTGQMGNTIYFGEGSWLTVV.

This clonotype was seen only a few times. V usage is TRBV12-3 or TRBV12-4 and J usage is TRBJ2-3, with no clear D. This CDR3 is built from 14 residues. V lost 3 bases to trimming and J lost 6 bases, with 13 bases between them. CDR3 amino acids: CASSFAGLGDTQYF. The CDR3 DNA reads as TGTGCCAGCAGTTTCGCCGGATTAGGCGATACGCAGTATTTT.

The chain uses TRBV10-3 and TRBJ2-1; D unclear. V lost 6 bases, J lost 3 bases, and 12 bases lay in between. Germline V CDR1 and CDR2: ENHRY, SYGVKD. The CDR3 contains 14 residues. DNA of the CDR3: TGTGCCATCAGAGCGCTCTGGGACTACAATGAGCAGTTCTTC. Translation gives CAIRALWDYNEQFF.

The chain has TRBV7-9 and TRBJ1-2; D remains unclear. The germline gives CDR1 SEHNR, CDR2 FQNEAQ (reference sequence). CDR3 size: 17 residues. The ends were cut back, 5 bases at V and 3 bases at J, with 22 bases in the middle. The CDR3 reads CASSHTRQGILDYGYTF. The CDR3 DNA sequence: TGTGCCAGCAGCCACACCCGGCAAGGAATACTGGACTATGGCTACACCTTC.

This clonotype appeared a few times. The V and J genes are TRBV6-1 and TRBJ2-5; TRBD1 matches at 8 bases. Looked up from germline, CDR1 is MNHNS and CDR2 is SASEGT. The CDR3 has 15 amino acids. V shed 4 bases, J shed 2 bases, and the junction held 6 bases outside the gene matches. The CDR3 reads CASSGIRTGQETQYF. CDR3 coding DNA: TGTGCCAGCAGTGGGATCCGGACAGGGCAAGAGACCCAGTACTTC.